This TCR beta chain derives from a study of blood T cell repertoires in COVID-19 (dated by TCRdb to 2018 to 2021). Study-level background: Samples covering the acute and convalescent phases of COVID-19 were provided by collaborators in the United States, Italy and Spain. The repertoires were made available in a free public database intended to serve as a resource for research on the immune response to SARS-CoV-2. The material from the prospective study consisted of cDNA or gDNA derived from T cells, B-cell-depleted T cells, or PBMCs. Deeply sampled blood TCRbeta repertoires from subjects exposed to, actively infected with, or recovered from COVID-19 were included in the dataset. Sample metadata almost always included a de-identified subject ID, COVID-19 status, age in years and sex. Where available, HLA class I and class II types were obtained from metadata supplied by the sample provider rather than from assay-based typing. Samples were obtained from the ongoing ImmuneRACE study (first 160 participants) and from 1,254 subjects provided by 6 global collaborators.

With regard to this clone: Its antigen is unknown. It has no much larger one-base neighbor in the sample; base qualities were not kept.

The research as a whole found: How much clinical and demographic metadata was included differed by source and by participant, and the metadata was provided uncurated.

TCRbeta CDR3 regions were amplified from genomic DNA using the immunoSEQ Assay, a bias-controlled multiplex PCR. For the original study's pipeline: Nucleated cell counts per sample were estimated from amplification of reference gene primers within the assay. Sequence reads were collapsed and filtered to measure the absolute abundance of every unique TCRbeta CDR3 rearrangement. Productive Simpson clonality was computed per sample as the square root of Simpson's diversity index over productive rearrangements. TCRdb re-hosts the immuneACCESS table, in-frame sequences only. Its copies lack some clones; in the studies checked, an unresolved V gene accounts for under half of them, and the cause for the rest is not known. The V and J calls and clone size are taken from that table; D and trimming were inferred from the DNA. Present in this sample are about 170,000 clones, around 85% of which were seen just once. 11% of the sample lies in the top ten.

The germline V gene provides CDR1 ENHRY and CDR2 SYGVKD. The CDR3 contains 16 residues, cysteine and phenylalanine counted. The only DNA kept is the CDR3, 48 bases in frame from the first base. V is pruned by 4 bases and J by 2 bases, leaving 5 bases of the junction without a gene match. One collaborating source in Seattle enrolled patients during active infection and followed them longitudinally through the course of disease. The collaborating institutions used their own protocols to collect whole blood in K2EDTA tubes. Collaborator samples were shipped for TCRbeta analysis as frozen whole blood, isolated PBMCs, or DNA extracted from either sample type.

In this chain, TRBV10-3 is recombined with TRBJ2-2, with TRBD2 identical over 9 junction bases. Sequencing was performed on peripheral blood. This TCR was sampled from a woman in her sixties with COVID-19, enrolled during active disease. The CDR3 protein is CAISAERGANTGELFF. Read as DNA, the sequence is TGTGCCATCAGTGCTGAGCGGGGGGCCAACACCGGGGAGCTGTTTTTT.